The 23 T cell receptor beta chains in this list originate from one sample, sequenced in a study of T-cell memory formation after mild COVID-19. TCRdb recomputed calls from the 5' RACE reads with MiXCR, one row per CDR3 protein. The sample has roughly 450,000 distinct CDR3 sequences; 15% to 20% are singletons. Sequenced material: PBMCs or a T cell subset sorted from them (not recorded which). The source of these receptors is an adult woman who had mild COVID-19 (a few samples of this study predate the infection). Cell type and time point are not known.

V gene TRBV9 combines with J gene TRBJ1-1; D is undetermined. The V gene's germline CDR1 is SGDLS and CDR2 YYNGEE. Deletions cut 4 bases from V and 0 bases from J, with 10 bases between. The CDR3 totals 14 residues. The CDR3 coding sequence is TGTGCCAGCAGCCCAGGACCGATGAACACTGAAGCTTTCTTT. Its protein product is CASSPGPMNTEAFF.

This clonotype has just a few counts. CDR3 loop: CATSRDASAQETQYF. Here the CDR3 DNA reads TGTGCCACCAGCAGAGATGCGTCAGCCCAAGAGACCCAGTACTTC. The chain combines TRBV15 with TRBJ2-5; D remains unclear. Trimming left V 0 bases short and J 1 base short, with 9 bases between. CDR1 is LNHNV, CDR2 YYDKDF, per germline (reference sequence). The CDR3 has 15 amino acids.

The chain couples TRBV2 to TRBJ1-2; D is unclear. The CDR3 runs to 12 residues. With 3 bases removed from V and 4 bases from J, the gap between germline ends came to 6 bases. The germline V gene has CDR1 SNHLY and CDR2 FYNNEI. The CDR3 spells CASSERTYGYTF. The CDR3 DNA follows: TGTGCCAGCAGTGAGAGAACCTATGGCTACACCTTC.

This clonotype was found many times. V is TRBV9 and J is TRBJ2-3, with 10 bases matching TRBD2. This CDR3 is 17 amino acids long. Germline CDR1 reads SGDLS; CDR2 reads YYNGEE. The trim removed 0 bases at V and 0 bases at J, leaving 4 bases unmatched. CDR3 protein: CASSVGAGGPSTDTQYF. Written as DNA, the CDR3 is TGTGCCAGCAGCGTAGGAGCGGGGGGGCCGAGCACAGATACGCAGTATTTT.

The rearrangement uses TRBV3-1 and TRBJ2-7, with D maybe TRBD2 (5 bases). V lost 1 base, J lost 9 bases, and 13 bases lay in between. This CDR3 contains 13 residues. CDR1 is LGHDT and CDR2 is YNNKEL in the germline V gene (reference sequence). The CDR3, as DNA: TGTGCCAGCAGCCAAGCCACCGGGGATGCGCAGTACTTC. Its protein product is CASSQATGDAQYF.

CDR3 coding DNA: TGTGCCAGCAGCGTCCGGGACAGGGGGCTCAATGAGCAGTTCTTC. This codes for CASSVRDRGLNEQFF. The chain joins TRBV5-4 to TRBJ2-1; the match to TRBD1 covers 12 bases. After removal of 4 bases from V and 6 bases from J, the junction contained 5 bases not matched to a gene. CDR1 is SGHNT and CDR2 is YYREEE in the germline V gene (reference sequence). The CDR3 is made up of 15 amino acids.

This clonotype was detected many times. The junction differs from germline at one of its ends, possibly a read error. CDR3: CASSLGGRSSNEQFF. The CDR3 DNA reads as TGCGCCAGCAGCCTGGGCGGGAGATCCTCCAATGAGCAGTTCTTC. The gene calls are TRBV5-1 and TRBJ2-1; 7 nucleotides align to TRBD2. CDR1 is SGHRS, CDR2 YFSETQ, per germline. The CDR3 contains 15 residues.

The table lists this clonotype with many counts. The chain has TRBV15 and TRBJ2-5; 8 bases align to TRBD2. The germline V gene encodes CDR1 LNHNV and CDR2 YYDKDF (reference sequence). V was clipped by 0 bases and J by 7 bases; unmatched bases: 7. This CDR3 is 15 amino acids long. CDR3 sequence (DNA): TGTGCCACCAGCAGAGAAGCAGGACTAGCCGGGACCCAGTACTTC. Its protein is CATSREAGLAGTQYF.

As DNA, the CDR3 is TGTGCCAGCAGCTCCGGACTAGCGGGAGTAGTTACAGATACGCAGTATTTT. Amino acids: CASSSGLAGVVTDTQYF. The chain is built from TRBV7-3 and TRBJ2-3; 13 positions match TRBD2. Germline-derived CDR1 and CDR2 are SGHTA and FQGTGA. Trimming took 4 bases from V and 3 from J; bases not matched to a gene: 7. CDR3 length equals 17 residues.

The chain employs TRBV3-1 and TRBJ1-2; D unresolved. V gave up 4 bases and J gave up 7 bases, with 16 bases separating them. Germline V gives CDR1 LGHDT, CDR2 YNNKEL (reference sequence). This CDR3 contains 14 residues. CDR3 DNA: TGTGCCAGCAGCCCAGAATCGTCCAGCACTGGCTACACCTTC. Translation gives CASSPESSSTGYTF.

Only a few counts were recorded for this clonotype. This chain uses TRBV21-1 with TRBJ1-1; the DNA was not compared with TRBD1, the D call given in the table. TRBV21-1 is termed a pseudogene. This CDR3 spans 16 amino acids. CDR3 protein: CASSDRDRGAFGRAFF. DNA of the CDR3: TGTGCCAGCAGCGACCGGGACAGGGGCGCATTCGGACGGGCTTTCTTT.

V gene TRBV7-3 combines with J gene TRBJ1-2; D is uncertain. The CDR3 runs to 13 residues. V lost 1 base and J lost 7, with 10 bases in between. CDR1 SGHTA and CDR2 FQGTGA come from the germline V gene. CDR3 sequence (DNA): TGTGCCAGCAGCTTAAACAACGAGGGTGGCTACACCTTC. Protein product: CASSLNNEGGYTF. Full variable domain (missing parts from reference TRBV7-3 and TRBJ1-2): GAGVSQTPSNKVTEKGKYVELRCDPISGHTALYWYRQSLGQGPEFLIYFQGTGAADDSGLPNDRFFAVRPEGSVSTLKIQRTERGDSAVYLCASSLNNEGGYTFGSGTRLTVV.

This clonotype was recorded many times. V and J are TRBV12-3 or TRBV12-4 and TRBJ2-1; D might be TRBD2 (6 bases). CDR3 size: 13 residues. V was shortened by 9 bases and J by 2 bases, with 11 bases between the two germline ends. CDR3 DNA sequence: TGTGCCAGTCGGACTACTCCCTACAATGAGCAGTTCTTC. This encodes CASRTTPYNEQFF.

This clonotype was counted ten times or more. The chain joins TRBV12-3 or TRBV12-4 to TRBJ2-1; D not certain. The CDR3 contains 13 residues. The ends were cut back, 3 bases at V and 8 bases at J, with 11 bases in the middle. CDR3 amino acids: CASSLVGGDEQFF. The CDR3 DNA is TGTGCCAGCAGTTTGGTCGGTGGAGATGAGCAGTTCTTC.

This clonotype was detected a few times. The V and J genes are TRBV7-8 and TRBJ1-4, with a tentative D call TRBD1 (5 bases). The V gene lost 1 base and the J gene lost 8 bases, with 8 bases spanning the gap. This CDR3 contains 13 residues. CDR1 is SGHVS, CDR2 FQNEAQ, per germline. This CDR3 reads CASSLGTREKLFF. CDR3 in DNA: TGTGCCAGCAGCTTAGGGACAAGAGAAAAACTGTTTTTT. The entire variable domain, with the rest obtained from reference TRBV7-8 and TRBJ1-4, is as follows: GAGVSQSPRYKVAKRGQDVALRCDPISGHVSLFWYQQALGQGPEFLTYFQNEAQLDKSGLPSDRFFAERPEGSVSTLKIQRTQQEDSAVYLCASSLGTREKLFFGSGTQLSVL.

The V and J genes are TRBV6-2 or TRBV6-3 and TRBJ2-4; the D gene is possibly TRBD2 (5 bases). The CDR3 contains 16 residues. Germline V lookup: CDR1 MNHEY, CDR2 SVGEGT. Trimming took 0 bases from V and 0 from J, leaving 9 bases between them. CDR3 amino acids: CASSYSTAEAKNIQYF. CDR3 sequence (DNA): TGTGCCAGCAGTTACTCTACAGCGGAAGCCAAAAACATTCAGTACTTC.

This clonotype showed up just a few times. The chain uses TRBV30 and TRBJ2-5; a weak D match, TRBD1 (5 bases). The CDR3 runs 13 residues. Germline V gene sequence: CDR1 GTSNPN, CDR2 SVGIG (reference sequence). Trimming removed 1 base from V and 4 bases from J, with 10 bases in between. The DNA for the CDR3 is TGTGCCTGGAGTGCAGGGTCAGGAGAGACCCAGTACTTC. It yields the protein CAWSAGSGETQYF.

The chain has TRBV12-3 or TRBV12-4 and TRBJ2-3, with 8 bases lining up with TRBD2. CDR3 size: 15 residues. V was pared by 6 bases and J by 6 bases, with 11 bases of the junction left unmatched. CDR3 region: CASSLSGASRDTQYF. The CDR3 DNA reads as TGTGCCAGCAGCCTTAGCGGGGCCTCCCGCGATACGCAGTATTTT.

This clonotype has only one observation. The V call is TRBV12-3 or TRBV12-4, the J call TRBJ2-3, with D tentatively TRBD1 (5 bases). V was shortened by 2 bases and J by 6 bases, with 18 bases between the two germline ends. The CDR3 extends over 16 amino acids. CDR3: CASSLIGASGLDTQYF. The CDR3, as DNA: TGTGCCAGCAGTTTAATTGGGGCTTCCGGGTTGGATACGCAGTATTTT.

This clonotype was found many times. This chain links TRBV4-3 with TRBJ2-1; tentatively, D is TRBD1 or TRBD2 (5 bases each). Trimming removed 1 base from V and 7 bases from J, with 11 bases in between. The CDR3 sequence is 14 residues long. The germline V gene encodes CDR1 LGHNA and CDR2 YSLEER. The chain's CDR3 is CASSQGFRENEQFF. The CDR3 DNA reads TGCGCCAGCAGCCAAGGTTTCAGGGAGAATGAGCAGTTCTTC.

The chain uses TRBV30 and TRBJ1-6; TRBD1 is a possible D gene (6 bases). Trimming took off 0 bases at V and 3 bases at J, with 12 bases between the two ends. This CDR3 region has 16 residues. Per germline, CDR1 GTSNPN and CDR2 SVGIG (reference sequence). CDR3 bases: TGTGCCTGGAGTGTAGCAGCGGACAGCTATAATTCACCCCTCCACTTT. It translates to CAWSVAADSYNSPLHF.

The V gene is TRBV3-1, the J gene TRBJ2-3; 8 nucleotides match TRBD2. V was pared by 4 bases and J by 2 bases, with 8 bases of the junction left unmatched. Germline loops: CDR1 LGHDT, CDR2 YNNKEL (reference sequence). This CDR3 comprises 16 residues. In DNA, the CDR3 is TGTGCCAGCAGCCTACAGGGACTAGGTCACACAGATACGCAGTATTTT. This codes for CASSLQGLGHTDTQYF.

The chain links TRBV4-2 to TRBJ1-1; 11 nucleotides align to TRBD1. The CDR3 loop spans 15 amino acids. The germline gives CDR1 LGHNA, CDR2 YNFKEQ. The V segment lost 4 bases and the J segment 4 bases; nucleotides outside the gene matches: 5. The CDR3 sequence: CASSPRDRGGTEAFF. CDR3 coding DNA: TGTGCCAGCAGCCCTCGGGACAGGGGGGGCACTGAAGCTTTCTTT.